Listed below are T cell receptor beta chains from one sample, sequenced in a study of blood T cell repertoires in COVID-19. Assay: immunoSEQ multiplex PCR; the TCRdb copy retains only in-frame clones and omits some. The sample gives 55,000 to 85,000 clones, around 87% of which show up once; 9.5% to 15% is in the top ten. Sequenced: peripheral blood. The receptors originated from a human donor in a cohort sampled during active COVID-19. CDR3s include the opening cysteine and the closing phenylalanine or tryptophan. D genes are given only for firm matches. Only some rows state a clone size, as once, few, many or a class for expanded clones.

d_call	cdr3_length	clone_size	v_call	j_call	cdr3_nt	cdr3_aa
TRBD1	15	once	TRBV27	TRBJ2-7	TGTGCCAGCAGTTCAACCGTGGACAGGGCCAGGAAGCAGTACTTC	CASSSTVDRARKQYF
TRBD1	12	once	TRBV6-5	TRBJ1-5	TGTGCCAGCAGGGACAGGGATCAGCCCCAGCATTTT	CASRDRDQPQHF
.	14	.	TRBV18	TRBJ1-5	TGTGCCAGCTCATCCCAGGGTAGCAATCAGCCCCAGCATTTT	CASSSQGSNQPQHF
.	13	.	TRBV10-3	TRBJ2-7	TGTGCCATAGCAAACGGGAGCTCCTACGAGCAGTACTTC	CAIANGSSYEQYF
TRBD1	14	few	TRBV6-5	TRBJ1-1	TGTGCCAGCGAAAAGACAGGGAGGTTCACTGAAGCTTTCTTT	CASEKTGRFTEAFF
TRBD1	15	.	TRBV2	TRBJ2-1	TGTGCCAGCAGTGATGACAGGGGGAAGGGCAATGAGCAGTTCTTC	CASSDDRGKGNEQFF
TRBD1	14	.	TRBV15	TRBJ1-5	TGTGCCACCAGCCTCGGGACAGAGAATCAGCCCCAGCATTTT	CATSLGTENQPQHF
TRBD1	14	.	TRBV11-3	TRBJ2-7	TGTGCCAGCAACCGCGACAGGGTGACGGGCGAGCAGTACTTC	CASNRDRVTGEQYF
.	12	.	TRBV19	TRBJ2-7	TGTGCCAGTAGTATACCAGGAAGCGAGCAGTACTTC	CASSIPGSEQYF
TRBD1	13	.	TRBV10-3	TRBJ1-2	TGTGCCATCAGTGCCGGGACAGGCTATGGCTACACCTTC	CAISAGTGYGYTF
TRBD2	17	.	TRBV4-1	TRBJ2-3	TGCGCCAGCAGCCGGAGGGGACTAGCGGGGGAAGCAGATACGCAGTATTTT	CASSRRGLAGEADTQYF
TRBD2	19	once	TRBV5-1	TRBJ2-6	TGCGCCAGCAGCTTGGTGGCGGGGGGGCCTAGTGCTGGGGCCAACGTCCTGACTTTC	CASSLVAGGPSAGANVLTF
TRBD2	14	.	TRBV7-9	TRBJ2-1	TGTGCCAGCAGCTTAGGACTAGCGGGGGATGAGCAGTTCTTC	CASSLGLAGDEQFF
.	11	.	TRBV30	TRBJ1-1	TGTGCCTGGTACTTCAGGCTTGAAGCTTTCTTT	CAWYFRLEAFF
.	15	.	TRBV24-1	TRBJ2-5	TGTGCCACCAGTGACTCGACAGGACTTGAAGAGACCCAGTACTTC	CATSDSTGLEETQYF
.	13	.	TRBV9	TRBJ1-1	TGTGCCAGCAGCTTACAGGAGAACACTGAAGCTTTCTTT	CASSLQENTEAFF
TRBD1	14	.	TRBV3-1/TRBV3-2	TRBJ1-4	TGTGCCAGCAGCCGACAGGGGACCCATGAAAAACTGTTTTTT	CASSRQGTHEKLFF
TRBD2	16	.	TRBV5-6	TRBJ2-1	TGTGCCAGCAGCTTGTCTCGGCTAGCGGCCTACAATGAGCAGTTCTTC	CASSLSRLAAYNEQFF
.	21	.	TRBV21-1	TRBJ2-1	TGTGCCAGCAGCAAGGGGCGGGGGGCCACATCTAGGCTAAGCTCCTACAATGAGCAGTTCTTC	CASSKGRGATSRLSSYNEQFF
.	13	.	TRBV7-2	TRBJ1-5	TGTGCCAGCAGCTTAGGGCCTAATCAGCCCCAGCATTTT	CASSLGPNQPQHF
.	13	.	TRBV12-3/TRBV12-4	TRBJ2-5	TGTGCCAGCAGTAGGACTGGGTTGGGGACCCAGTACTTC	CASSRTGLGTQYF
TRBD2	16	.	TRBV5-1	TRBJ2-3	TGCGCCAGCAGCTTGGTCCCTAGCGGGGGGGGAGATACGCAGTATTTT	CASSLVPSGGGDTQYF
TRBD2	13	.	TRBV13	TRBJ2-7	TGTGCCAGCAGCTTCGGGACTAGTCGCGAGCAGTACTTC	CASSFGTSREQYF
.	11	.	TRBV6-2/TRBV6-3	TRBJ2-1	TGTGCCAGCAGCCCGCGGGGTGAGCAGTTCTTC	CASSPRGEQFF
TRBD1	15	.	TRBV6-8	TRBJ2-7	TGTGCCAGCAGTCGCGAGGACAGGGAAGCCTACGAGCAGTACTTC	CASSREDREAYEQYF
.	14	.	TRBV30	TRBJ2-2	TGTGCCTGGAGTTTCGGTCCTCGACACGGGGAGCTGTTTTTT	CAWSFGPRHGELFF
.	17	.	TRBV5-4	TRBJ2-1	TGTGCCAGCAGCTTGGCCGGTCTGAGGGGGGGGAGAGATGAGCAGTTCTTC	CASSLAGLRGGRDEQFF
TRBD2	15	once	TRBV19	TRBJ2-2	TGTGCCAGTAGTGTGGCGGGGGGGCCAAACGGGGAGCTGTTTTTT	CASSVAGGPNGELFF
TRBD1	15	.	TRBV5-1	TRBJ2-7	TGCGCCAGCAGCTTGGAGGGACAGGGTATCCACGAGCAGTACTTC	CASSLEGQGIHEQYF
.	17	.	TRBV4-2	TRBJ1-3	TGTGCCAGCAGCCAAGAGGACGGGGATTCCTCTGGAAACACCATATATTTT	CASSQEDGDSSGNTIYF
TRBD1	13	.	TRBV7-9	TRBJ1-4	TGTGCCAGCAGCCCCGGGACAGATGAAAAACTGTTTTTT	CASSPGTDEKLFF
TRBD1	14	.	TRBV4-3	TRBJ1-2	TGCGCCAGCAGCCCTTGGACAGGGAACTATGGCTACACCTTC	CASSPWTGNYGYTF
TRBD2	14	.	TRBV7-9	TRBJ2-5	TGTGCCAGCAGCTTAGTACTAGCGGGCCAGACCCAGTACTTC	CASSLVLAGQTQYF
TRBD2	15	.	TRBV7-8	TRBJ2-7	TGTGCCAGCAGCTCCAGTAGCGGGGCAAGTGCCGAGCAGTACTTC	CASSSSSGASAEQYF
TRBD2	18	.	TRBV5-4	TRBJ2-7	TGTGCCAGCAGCCCTAGGGCTCTTTGGGGGGGGGATACCTACGAGCAGTACTTC	CASSPRALWGGDTYEQYF
TRBD1	16	once	TRBV6-4	TRBJ1-5	TGTGCCAGCAGTGACGACTCCGGGACAGGCAATCAGCCCCAGCATTTT	CASSDDSGTGNQPQHF
.	13	.	TRBV30	TRBJ2-1	TGTGCCTGGAGTCCAGGGGCCTACAATGAGCAGTTCTTC	CAWSPGAYNEQFF
.	16	.	TRBV11-2	TRBJ1-6	TGTGCCAGCAGCTTAGACCGGACACATCTGGGATCACCCCTCCACTTT	CASSLDRTHLGSPLHF
TRBD1	14	.	TRBV19	TRBJ1-3	TGTGCCACCAAAGGACAGGCCTCTGGAAACACCATATATTTT	CATKGQASGNTIYF
TRBD1	16	.	TRBV14	TRBJ2-1	TGTGCCAGCAGCCAAGTACCCGGACAGGGCGACAATGAGCAGTTCTTC	CASSQVPGQGDNEQFF
TRBD1	13	.	TRBV30	TRBJ1-5	TGTGCCTGGAGTGCGGGACAGGATCAGCCCCAGCATTTT	CAWSAGQDQPQHF
.	15	.	TRBV5-4	TRBJ1-1	TGTGCCAGCAGCTTGAGGTCGACAGGGAACACTGAAGCTTTCTTT	CASSLRSTGNTEAFF
.	13	.	TRBV7-2	TRBJ1-2	TGTGCCAGCAGCTTTCTATCCAACTATGGCTACACCTTC	CASSFLSNYGYTF
.	14	few	TRBV9	TRBJ1-4	TGTGCCAGCAGCGTCACAGGGACGTCTGAAAAACTGTTTTTT	CASSVTGTSEKLFF
TRBD2	16	.	TRBV11-2	TRBJ2-3	TGTGCCAGCAGCCGTAATACGGGGGGGGTCACAGATACGCAGTATTTT	CASSRNTGGVTDTQYF
.	17	.	TRBV5-8	TRBJ1-3	TGTGCCAGCAGGTTACGGTACCGTCAAAACTCTGGAAACACCATATATTTT	CASRLRYRQNSGNTIYF
TRBD1	18	.	TRBV7-4	TRBJ1-5	TGTGCCAGCAGCCCCCAACGGGGGGGCAGGGGGTGCAATCAGCCCCAGCATTTT	CASSPQRGGRGCNQPQHF
.	17	.	TRBV4-2	TRBJ2-7	TGTGCCAGCAGCCTCGGCGCGGAACGGAGGAGCTCCTACGAGCAGTACTTC	CASSLGAERRSSYEQYF